These T cell receptor beta chains were read from a single sample in a study of blood T cell repertoires in COVID-19. Sequenced by immunoSEQ multiplex PCR; TCRdb stores in-frame clones only, minus some. The sample holds about 260,000 clones, 90% seen once. The sequenced sample consisted of peripheral blood. The receptors were gathered from a middle-aged woman with acute or convalescent COVID-19. The CDR3 runs from the conserved cysteine through the conserved F or W. A D gene is named only where the DNA matches it firmly. Rows give clone size only sometimes, using once, few, many, or a class for an expanded clone.

>TRBD1|TRBJ1-2|TRBV18|NA
TGTGCCAGCTCACCCCGACAGGGGGTTGTTGGCTACACCTTC
CASSPRQGVVGYTF
>TRBD1|TRBJ1-5|TRBV4-1|NA
TGCGCCAGCAGCCAAGTTAACAGGGGAAATCAGCCCCAGCATTTT
CASSQVNRGNQPQHF
>TRBD1|TRBJ1-2|TRBV20-1|NA
TGCAGTGCTGGTACAGGGGTCGGCTACACCTTC
CSAGTGVGYTF
>NA|TRBJ2-4|TRBV6-1|NA
TGTGCCAGCAGTGAATGGGTGACAGTACCTGAAAACATTCAGTACTTC
CASSEWVTVPENIQYF
>NA|TRBJ1-2|TRBV3-1/TRBV3-2|NA
TGTGCCACCGGTCAGGACTTCTATGGCTACACCTTC
CATGQDFYGYTF
>NA|TRBJ1-2|TRBV18|NA
TGTGCCAGCTCACCTACAGGATCAAACTATGGCTACACCTTC
CASSPTGSNYGYTF
>NA|TRBJ1-3|TRBV3-1/TRBV3-2|NA
TGTGCCAGCAGCCACCCTAACAGCCTGCCTGGAAACACCATATATTTT
CASSHPNSLPGNTIYF
>TRBD1|TRBJ1-2|TRBV27|NA
TGTGCCAGCAGTTTGACGACAGGGATGGTGAATGGCTACACCTTC
CASSLTTGMVNGYTF
>TRBD1|TRBJ1-5|TRBV7-3|NA
TGTGCCAGCAGCTTAAGTTTATCCCGCAGGGGGAATCAGCCCCAGCATTTT
CASSLSLSRRGNQPQHF
>NA|TRBJ1-5|TRBV19|NA
TGTGCCAGTAGTACCATCCAGGGCAGCAATCAGCCCCAGCATTTT
CASSTIQGSNQPQHF
>NA|TRBJ1-3|TRBV30|NA
TGTGCCTGGACCGTCGGGGGGCCCCTCTCTGGAAACACCATATATTTT
CAWTVGGPLSGNTIYF
>TRBD1|TRBJ2-6|TRBV6-1|NA
TGTGCCAGCAGTGACCCGTGGACAGGGAGGTCTGGGGCCAACGTCCTGACTTTC
CASSDPWTGRSGANVLTF
>TRBD2|TRBJ2-3|TRBV3-1/TRBV3-2|NA
TGTGCCAGCAGCCCGGGACTAGCGGGGGGGCCGACAGATACGCAGTATTTT
CASSPGLAGGPTDTQYF
>TRBD2|TRBJ2-5|TRBV30|NA
TGTGCCTGGAGTGTACTTAGGGTTCTAGCGGGGGAAGAGACCCAGTACTTC
CAWSVLRVLAGEETQYF
>TRBD2|TRBJ2-3|TRBV4-2|NA
TGTGCCAGCAGCCAAGCCCAACTAGCGGGGGGCCAAGATACGCAGTATTTT
CASSQAQLAGGQDTQYF
>TRBD1|TRBJ2-3|TRBV12-5|NA
TGTGCTAGTGGTTTGGAGGGGGCCACAGATACGCAGTATTTT
CASGLEGATDTQYF
>NA|TRBJ2-3|TRBV19|NA
TGTGCCAGTAGTAGTGCAGGGGAGGGTGATACGCAGTATTTT
CASSSAGEGDTQYF
>NA|TRBJ1-2|TRBV19|NA
TGTGCCAGTAGGGCGGGAAGCGTGAAGGGCTACACCTTC
CASRAGSVKGYTF
>NA|TRBJ1-1|TRBV10-3|NA
TGTGCCATCAGTGATTGGGGGGGAACTAACACTGAAGCTTTCTTT
CAISDWGGTNTEAFF
>NA|TRBJ1-2|TRBV5-1|NA
TGCGCCAGCAGCGCGCGTCCCCTACAGGGAACCTATGGCTACACCTTC
CASSARPLQGTYGYTF
>NA|TRBJ1-3|TRBV20-1|NA
TGCAGTGCTTCTGTTGGAAACACCATATATTTT
CSASVGNTIYF
>NA|TRBJ1-4|TRBV24-1|NA
TGTGCCACCAGTGATCGCGGGGCACCTAATGAAAAACTGTTTTTT
CATSDRGAPNEKLFF
>TRBD1|TRBJ1-2|TRBV27|NA
TGTGCCAGCAGTTTTGTCCAGGGGGCCGGGCGAGACTACACCTTC
CASSFVQGAGRDYTF
>NA|TRBJ1-2|TRBV6-4|NA
TGTGCCAGCAGTGACTCAATCAGAGGGATCTATGGCTACACCTTC
CASSDSIRGIYGYTF
>TRBD2|TRBJ2-3|TRBV19|NA
TGTGCCAGTAGTATCCAGCGGGGAATAGACACAGATACGCAGTATTTT
CASSIQRGIDTDTQYF
>TRBD1|TRBJ2-4|TRBV30|NA
TGTGCCTGGAGTGCCGGACAGGGAAACATTCAGTACTTC
CAWSAGQGNIQYF
>TRBD1|TRBJ1-3|TRBV2|NA
TGTGCCAGCAGTGAGGAACAGGGGGGAAACACCATATATTTT
CASSEEQGGNTIYF
>NA|TRBJ1-1|TRBV2|NA
TGTGCCAGTCCTAGCCAGGCTGGGGGCCCTGAAGCTTTCTTT
CASPSQAGGPEAFF
>TRBD1|TRBJ1-1|TRBV9|NA
TGTGCCAGCAGCGTAGATGGACAGGGGGCGACTGAAGCTTTCTTT
CASSVDGQGATEAFF
>TRBD1|TRBJ1-1|TRBV7-9|NA
TGTGCCAGCAGCTACACAGGGGTAGCTTTCTTT
CASSYTGVAFF
>NA|TRBJ1-5|TRBV27|NA
TGTGCCAGCAGTTTACAGGGGAATCAGCCCCAGCATTTT
CASSLQGNQPQHF
>NA|TRBJ2-5|TRBV7-2|NA
TGTGCCAGCAGCATCGGACTCACGTCCCAAGAGACCCAGTACTTC
CASSIGLTSQETQYF
>NA|TRBJ1-2|TRBV25-1|NA
TGTGCCAGCAGTGTTGGGGGGGACTATGGCTACACCTTC
CASSVGGDYGYTF
>NA|TRBJ2-2|TRBV30|NA
TGTGCCTGGAGTGTAAGGCGGGCGAACACCGGGGAGCTGTTTTTT
CAWSVRRANTGELFF
>NA|TRBJ2-5|TRBV5-1|NA
TGCGCCAGCAGTCTAGGGGGTGGCGGGCAAGAGACCCAGTACTTC
CASSLGGGGQETQYF
>TRBD1|TRBJ1-4|TRBV25-1|NA
TGTGCCAGCAGTGAATATCTGGGACAGGGGGATCCTAATGAAAAACTGTTTTTT
CASSEYLGQGDPNEKLFF
>NA|TRBJ1-2|TRBV27|NA
TGTGCCAGCAGTTTCTCGCGTAACTATGGCTACACCTTC
CASSFSRNYGYTF
>NA|TRBJ1-2|TRBV6-5|NA
TGTGCCAGCAGTTACGACAGGAACTATGGCTACACCTTC
CASSYDRNYGYTF
>TRBD1|TRBJ1-3|TRBV19|NA
TGTGCCAGTAGTAACAGGGGAAGTTCCTCTGGAAACACCATATATTTT
CASSNRGSSSGNTIYF
>NA|TRBJ1-5|TRBV19|once
TGTGCCAGTAGTGAGACTCTCCCGGGGAATCAGCCCCAGCATTTT
CASSETLPGNQPQHF
>TRBD1|TRBJ2-1|TRBV9|NA
TGTGCCAGCAGCGACGCCCCCCGGGCAGGGGGCTACAATGAGCAGTTCTTC
CASSDAPRAGGYNEQFF
>NA|TRBJ1-1|TRBV30|NA
TGTGCCTGGACCGAAACCCTGGGCGACACTGAAGCTTTCTTT
CAWTETLGDTEAFF
>TRBD1|TRBJ1-2|TRBV7-2|NA
TGTGCCAGCAGCTGGGGACAGAGCTATGGCTACACCTTC
CASSWGQSYGYTF
>NA|TRBJ1-1|TRBV11-2|NA
TGTGCCAGCAGCCCCAGCCGATATACCAGGGGCACTGAAGCTTTCTTT
CASSPSRYTRGTEAFF
>NA|TRBJ1-5|TRBV6-2/TRBV6-3|many
TGTGCCAGCAGTTACTCGATGTCCATGGGGGCTCAGCCCCAGCATTTT
CASSYSMSMGAQPQHF
>TRBD1|TRBJ1-2|TRBV5-8|NA
TGTGCCAGCAGCCTCGGACAGGGGAGTACACATGGCTACACCTTC
CASSLGQGSTHGYTF
>NA|TRBJ1-6|TRBV19|NA
TGTGCCAGTAGCCGGAGGAGTGGGTCCTATAATTCACCCCTCCACTTT
CASSRRSGSYNSPLHF
>TRBD1|TRBJ1-2|TRBV12-3/TRBV12-4|NA
TGTGCCAGCAGCCACAGGGGTGGCTACACCTTC
CASSHRGGYTF
>TRBD1|TRBJ1-2|TRBV3-1/TRBV3-2|NA
TGTGCCAGCAGCCGACAGGGGGGTTGGGGCTACACCTTC
CASSRQGGWGYTF
>NA|TRBJ1-1|TRBV2|NA
TGTGCCAGCGGCAGAACCCCTGAAGCTTTCTTT
CASGRTPEAFF
>NA|TRBJ2-3|TRBV9|NA
TGTGCCAGCAGCGTAGATTGGGTGGGGGCCCGCCGGACAGATACGCAGTATTTT
CASSVDWVGARRTDTQYF